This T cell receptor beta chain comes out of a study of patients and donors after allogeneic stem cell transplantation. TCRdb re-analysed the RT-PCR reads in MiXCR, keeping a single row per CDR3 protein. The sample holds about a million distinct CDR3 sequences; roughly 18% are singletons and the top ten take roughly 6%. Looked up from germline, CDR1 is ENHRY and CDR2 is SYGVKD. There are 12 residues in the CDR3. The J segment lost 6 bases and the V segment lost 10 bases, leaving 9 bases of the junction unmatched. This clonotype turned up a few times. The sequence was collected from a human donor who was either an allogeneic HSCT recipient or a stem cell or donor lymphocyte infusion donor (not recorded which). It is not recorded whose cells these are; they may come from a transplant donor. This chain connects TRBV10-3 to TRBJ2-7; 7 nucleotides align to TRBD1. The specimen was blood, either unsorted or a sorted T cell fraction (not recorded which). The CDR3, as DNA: TGTGCCACAACAACAGGGGTGGGCGAGCAGTACTTC. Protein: CATTTGVGEQYF.